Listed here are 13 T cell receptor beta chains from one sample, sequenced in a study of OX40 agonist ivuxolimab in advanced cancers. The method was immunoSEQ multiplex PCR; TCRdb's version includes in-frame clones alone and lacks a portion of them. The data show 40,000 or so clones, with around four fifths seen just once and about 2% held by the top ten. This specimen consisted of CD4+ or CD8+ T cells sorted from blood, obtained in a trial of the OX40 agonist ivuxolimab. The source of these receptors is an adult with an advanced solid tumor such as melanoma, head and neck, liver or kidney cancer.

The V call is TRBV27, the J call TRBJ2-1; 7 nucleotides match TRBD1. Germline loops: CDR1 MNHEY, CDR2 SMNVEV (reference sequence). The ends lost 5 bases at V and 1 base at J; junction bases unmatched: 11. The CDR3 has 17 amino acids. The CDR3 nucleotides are TGTGCCAGCAGTGACAGGGATACCTTCCCATCCTACAATGAGCAGTTCTTC. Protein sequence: CASSDRDTFPSYNEQFF.

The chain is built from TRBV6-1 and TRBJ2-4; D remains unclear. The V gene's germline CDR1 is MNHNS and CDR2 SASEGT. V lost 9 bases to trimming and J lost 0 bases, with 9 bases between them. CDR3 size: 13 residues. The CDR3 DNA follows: TGTGCCAGTGCGCAGCTAGCCAAAAACATTCAGTACTTC. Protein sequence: CASAQLAKNIQYF.

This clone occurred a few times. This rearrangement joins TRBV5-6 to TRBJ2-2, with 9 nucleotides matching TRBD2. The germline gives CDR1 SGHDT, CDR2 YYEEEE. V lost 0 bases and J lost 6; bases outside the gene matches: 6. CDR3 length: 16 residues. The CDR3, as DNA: TGTGCCAGCAGCTTGGCCGGGACTAGCTTCCCCGGGGAGCTGTTTTTT. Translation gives CASSLAGTSFPGELFF.

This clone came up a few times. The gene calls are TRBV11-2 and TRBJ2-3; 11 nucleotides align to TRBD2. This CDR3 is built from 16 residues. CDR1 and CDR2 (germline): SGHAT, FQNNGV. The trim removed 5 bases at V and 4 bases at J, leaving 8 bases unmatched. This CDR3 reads CASSRKTSGGSDTQYF. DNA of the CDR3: TGTGCCAGCAGCCGGAAAACTAGCGGGGGATCAGATACGCAGTATTTT. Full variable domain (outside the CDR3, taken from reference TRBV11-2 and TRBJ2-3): EAGVAQSPRYKIIEKRQSVAFWCNPISGHATLYWYQQILGQGPKLLIQFQNNGVVDDSQLPKDRFSAERLKGVDSTLKIQPAKLEDSAVYLCASSRKTSGGSDTQYFGPGTRLTVL.

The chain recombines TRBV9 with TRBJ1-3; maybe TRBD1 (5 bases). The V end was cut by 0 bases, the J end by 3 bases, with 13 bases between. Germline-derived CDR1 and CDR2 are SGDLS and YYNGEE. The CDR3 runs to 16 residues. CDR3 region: CASSVDVGTDGNTIYF. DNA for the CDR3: TGTGCCAGCAGCGTAGATGTGGGGACTGATGGAAACACCATATATTTT.

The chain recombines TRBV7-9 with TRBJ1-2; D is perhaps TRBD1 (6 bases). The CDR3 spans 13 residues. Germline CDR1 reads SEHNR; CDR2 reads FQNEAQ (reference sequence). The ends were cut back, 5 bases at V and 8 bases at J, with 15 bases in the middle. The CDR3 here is CASSVQGARGYTF. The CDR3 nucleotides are TGTGCCAGCAGCGTACAGGGCGCTCGGGGCTACACCTTC.

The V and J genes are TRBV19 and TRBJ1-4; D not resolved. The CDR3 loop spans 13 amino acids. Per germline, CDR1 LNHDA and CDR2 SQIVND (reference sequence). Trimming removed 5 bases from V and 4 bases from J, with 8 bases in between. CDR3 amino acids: CASSLGYNEKLFF. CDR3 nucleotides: TGTGCCAGTAGTTTGGGGTATAATGAAAAACTGTTTTTT.

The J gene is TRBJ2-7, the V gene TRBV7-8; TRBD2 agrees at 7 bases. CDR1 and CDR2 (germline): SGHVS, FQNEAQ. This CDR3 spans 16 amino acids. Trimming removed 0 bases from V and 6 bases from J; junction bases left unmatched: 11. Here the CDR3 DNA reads TGTGCCAGCAGCTTAGCCCAAGTTGGACTAGTGGGCGAGCAGTACTTC. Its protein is CASSLAQVGLVGEQYF.

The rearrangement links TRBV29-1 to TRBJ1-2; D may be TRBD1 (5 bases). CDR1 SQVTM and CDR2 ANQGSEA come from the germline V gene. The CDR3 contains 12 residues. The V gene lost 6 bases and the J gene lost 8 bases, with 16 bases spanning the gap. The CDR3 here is CSVAGMNDGYTF. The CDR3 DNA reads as TGCAGCGTCGCAGGGATGAATGACGGCTACACCTTC.

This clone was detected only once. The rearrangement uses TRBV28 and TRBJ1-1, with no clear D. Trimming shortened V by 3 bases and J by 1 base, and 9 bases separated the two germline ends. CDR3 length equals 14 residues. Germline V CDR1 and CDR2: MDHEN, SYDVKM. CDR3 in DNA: TGTGCCAGCAGTTTGGACCAAGAGAACACTGAAGCTTTCTTT. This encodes CASSLDQENTEAFF.

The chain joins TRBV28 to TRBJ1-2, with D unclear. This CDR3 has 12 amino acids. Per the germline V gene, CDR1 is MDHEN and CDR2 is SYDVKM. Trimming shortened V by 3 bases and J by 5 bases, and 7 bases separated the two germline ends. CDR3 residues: CASSFRGYGYTF. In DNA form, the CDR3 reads TGTGCCAGCAGTTTTAGAGGGTATGGCTACACCTTC.

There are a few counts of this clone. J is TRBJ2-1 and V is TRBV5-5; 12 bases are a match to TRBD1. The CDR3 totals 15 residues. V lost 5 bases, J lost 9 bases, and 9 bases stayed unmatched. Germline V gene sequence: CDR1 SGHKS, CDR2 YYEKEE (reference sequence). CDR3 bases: TGTGCCAGCAGTCCGGGACAGGGGGCGGAGGGTGAGCAGTTCTTC. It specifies CASSPGQGAEGEQFF. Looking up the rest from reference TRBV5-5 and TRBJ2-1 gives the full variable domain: DAGVTQSPTHLIKTRGQQVTLRCSPISGHKSVSWYQQVLGQGPQFIFQYYEKEERGRGNFPDRFSARQFPNYSSELNVNALLLGDSALYLCASSPGQGAEGEQFFGPGTRLTVL.

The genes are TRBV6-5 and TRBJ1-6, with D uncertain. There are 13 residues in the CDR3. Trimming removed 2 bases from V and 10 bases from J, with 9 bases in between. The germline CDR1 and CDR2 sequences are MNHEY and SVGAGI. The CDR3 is CASSYTGKSPLHF. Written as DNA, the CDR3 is TGTGCCAGCAGTTACACGGGAAAGTCACCCCTCCACTTT.